The sample holds many counts of the clone carrying this TCR beta chain. Antigen unknown. This entry comes from a study of regulatory T cells in long-lasting Graves disease. Overall study findings and caveats: Sampling was limited to peripheral blood rather than thyroid tissue. Persistent patients shared some 2,900 public clonotypes among themselves. Newly diagnosed patients shared fewer, at 900 to 1,000.

Per the germline V gene, CDR1 is SNHLY and CDR2 is FYNNEI. CDR3 length: 11 amino acids. Trimming cost V 6 bases and J 6 bases, with 9 bases left between them. The time point here: newly diagnosed GD, antithyroid drugs for less than 3 months. RNA isolated from PBMCs was used to make the TCR library. Both iRepertoire HTBI primers and Arm-PCR of CDR3 regions were used to build the TCR beta libraries. One entry per CDR3 protein, called by TCRdb with MiXCR from the multiplex PCR reads. The sample lists more than 450,000 distinct CDR3 sequences; 15% to 20% were seen once. The sample was also reused in another study, on T cells in Graves' hyperthyroidism and ophthalmopathy. This second study says: HTBI primers were the set used in a first-round RT-PCR of the TCR CDR3.

Sequenced here: peripheral blood mononuclear cells (PBMCs), sampled at new diagnosis, from a patient treated with antithyroid drugs. The receptor's source is a man aged 35-49 years with Graves disease. The J gene is TRBJ2-7, the V gene TRBV2, with D hard to call. Written as DNA, the CDR3 is TGTGCCAGCAGCCGACCTGGCGAGCAGTACTTC. This gives the protein CASSRPGEQYF.